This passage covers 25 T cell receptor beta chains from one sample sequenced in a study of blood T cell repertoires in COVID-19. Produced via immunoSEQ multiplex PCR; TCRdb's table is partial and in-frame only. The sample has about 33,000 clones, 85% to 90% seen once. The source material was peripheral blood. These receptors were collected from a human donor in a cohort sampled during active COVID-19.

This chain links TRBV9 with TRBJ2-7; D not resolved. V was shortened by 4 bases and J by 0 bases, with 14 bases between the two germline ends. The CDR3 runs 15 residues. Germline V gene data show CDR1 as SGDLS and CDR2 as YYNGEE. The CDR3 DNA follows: TGTGCCAGCAGCCTCTTGGAAGAGGTCTCCTACGAGCAGTACTTC. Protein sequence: CASSLLEEVSYEQYF.

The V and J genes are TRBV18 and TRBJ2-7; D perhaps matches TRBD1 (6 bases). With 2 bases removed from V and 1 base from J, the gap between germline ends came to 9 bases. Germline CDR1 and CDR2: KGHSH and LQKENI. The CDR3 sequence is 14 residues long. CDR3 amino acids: CASSPSTGSYEQYF. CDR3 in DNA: TGTGCCAGCTCACCATCGACAGGTTCCTACGAGCAGTACTTC.

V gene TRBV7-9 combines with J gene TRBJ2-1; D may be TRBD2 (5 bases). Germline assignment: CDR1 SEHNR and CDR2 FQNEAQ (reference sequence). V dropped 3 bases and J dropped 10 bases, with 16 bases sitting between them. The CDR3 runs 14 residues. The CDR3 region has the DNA TGTGCCAGCAGCTTTGGCGGAGGTAGTGAAGAGCAGTTCTTC. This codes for CASSFGGGSEEQFF. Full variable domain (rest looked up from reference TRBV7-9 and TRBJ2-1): DTGVSQNPRHKITKRGQNVTFRCDPISEHNRLYWYRQTLGQGPEFLTYFQNEAQLEKSRLLSDRFSAERPKGSFSTLEIQRTEQGDSAMYLCASSFGGGSEEQFFGPGTRLTVL.

The CDR3 DNA reads TGTGCCAGCAGCATCCGGGGGGACTACGAGCAGTACTTC. Its protein is CASSIRGDYEQYF. V and J are TRBV5-4 and TRBJ2-7, with TRBD2 identical over 7 bases. CDR3 length: 13 amino acids. Germline-derived CDR1 and CDR2 are SGHNT and YYREEE (reference sequence). Trimming at V came to 4 bases and at J to 3 bases, leaving 4 bases not matched to a gene.

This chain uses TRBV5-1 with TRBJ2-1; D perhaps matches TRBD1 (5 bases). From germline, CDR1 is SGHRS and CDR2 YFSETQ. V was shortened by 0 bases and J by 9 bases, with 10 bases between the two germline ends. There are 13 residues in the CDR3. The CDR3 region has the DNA TGCGCCAGCAGCTTGGTAAGGGGTGCTGAGCAGTTCTTC. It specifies CASSLVRGAEQFF. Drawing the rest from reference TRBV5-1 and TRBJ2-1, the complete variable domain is KAGVTQTPRYLIKTRGQQVTLSCSPISGHRSVSWYQQTPGQGLQFLFEYFSETQRNKGNFPGRFSGRQFSNSRSEMNVSTLELGDSALYLCASSLVRGAEQFFGPGTRLTVL.

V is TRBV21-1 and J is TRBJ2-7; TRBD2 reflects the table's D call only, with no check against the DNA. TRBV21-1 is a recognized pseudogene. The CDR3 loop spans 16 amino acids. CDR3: CASSKKLELWSYEQYF. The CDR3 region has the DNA TGTGCCAGCAGCAAAAAGCTAGAATTATGGTCCTACGAGCAGTACTTC.

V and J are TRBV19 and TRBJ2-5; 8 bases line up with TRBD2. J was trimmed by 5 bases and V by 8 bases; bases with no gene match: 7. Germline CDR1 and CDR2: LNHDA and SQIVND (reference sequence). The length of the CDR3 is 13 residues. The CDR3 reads CASSGRAGETQYF. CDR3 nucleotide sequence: TGTGCCAGTTCCGGGAGGGCCGGGGAGACCCAGTACTTC. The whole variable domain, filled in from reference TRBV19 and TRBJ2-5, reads DGGITQSPKYLFRKEGQNVTLSCEQNLNHDAMYWYRQDPGQGLRLIYYSQIVNDFQKGDIAEGYSVSREKKESFPLTVTSAQKNPTAFYLCASSGRAGETQYFGPGTRLLVL.

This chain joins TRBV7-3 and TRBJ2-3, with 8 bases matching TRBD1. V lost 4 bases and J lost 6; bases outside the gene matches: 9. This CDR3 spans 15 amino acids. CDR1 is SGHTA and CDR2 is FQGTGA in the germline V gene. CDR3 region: CASSSTGAAIDTQYF. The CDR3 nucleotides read TGTGCCAGCAGCTCGACAGGGGCCGCGATTGATACGCAGTATTTT. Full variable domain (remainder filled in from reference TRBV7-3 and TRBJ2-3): GAGVSQTPSNKVTEKGKYVELRCDPISGHTALYWYRQSLGQGPEFLIYFQGTGAADDSGLPNDRFFAVRPEGSVSTLKIQRTERGDSAVYLCASSSTGAAIDTQYFGPGTRLTVL.

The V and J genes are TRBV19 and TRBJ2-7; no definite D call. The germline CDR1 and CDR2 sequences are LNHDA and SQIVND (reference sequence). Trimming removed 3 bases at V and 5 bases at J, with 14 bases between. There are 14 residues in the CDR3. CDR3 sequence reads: CASSISAGPNEQYF. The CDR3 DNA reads TGTGCCAGTAGTATTTCGGCAGGTCCCAACGAGCAGTACTTC.

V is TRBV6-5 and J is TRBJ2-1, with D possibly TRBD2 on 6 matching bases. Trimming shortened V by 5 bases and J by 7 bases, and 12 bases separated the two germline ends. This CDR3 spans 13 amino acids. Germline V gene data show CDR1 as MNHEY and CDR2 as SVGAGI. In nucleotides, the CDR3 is TGTGCCAGCAGTCCCACTAGCATGAATGAGCAGTTCTTC. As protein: CASSPTSMNEQFF.

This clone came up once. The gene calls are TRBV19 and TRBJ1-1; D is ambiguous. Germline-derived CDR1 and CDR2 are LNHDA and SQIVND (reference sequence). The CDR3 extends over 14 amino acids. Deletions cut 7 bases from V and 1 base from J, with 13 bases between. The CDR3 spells CASISFRGNTEAFF. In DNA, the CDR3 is TGTGCCAGTATAAGCTTCCGGGGGAACACTGAAGCTTTCTTT.

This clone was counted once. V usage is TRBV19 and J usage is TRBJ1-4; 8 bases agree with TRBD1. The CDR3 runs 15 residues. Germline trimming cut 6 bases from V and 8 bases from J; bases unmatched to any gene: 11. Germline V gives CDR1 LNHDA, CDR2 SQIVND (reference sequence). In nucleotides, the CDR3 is TGTGCCAGTAGACCCAGGGGGCGCAGGTACGAAAAACTGTTTTTT. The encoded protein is CASRPRGRRYEKLFF.

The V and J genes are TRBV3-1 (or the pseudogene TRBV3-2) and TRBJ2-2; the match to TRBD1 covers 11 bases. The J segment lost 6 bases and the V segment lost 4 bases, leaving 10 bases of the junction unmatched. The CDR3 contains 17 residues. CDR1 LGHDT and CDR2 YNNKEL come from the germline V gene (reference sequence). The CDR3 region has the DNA TGTGCCAGCAGCCCACTAAAAGGACAGGGGGCGTCCGGGGAGCTGTTTTTT. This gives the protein CASSPLKGQGASGELFF.

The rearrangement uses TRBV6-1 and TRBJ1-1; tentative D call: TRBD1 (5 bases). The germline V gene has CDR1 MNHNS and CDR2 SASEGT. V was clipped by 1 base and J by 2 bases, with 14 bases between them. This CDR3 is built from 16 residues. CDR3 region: CASSEGQWGRNTEAFF. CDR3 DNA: TGTGCCAGCAGTGAAGGACAGTGGGGCCGTAACACTGAAGCTTTCTTT.

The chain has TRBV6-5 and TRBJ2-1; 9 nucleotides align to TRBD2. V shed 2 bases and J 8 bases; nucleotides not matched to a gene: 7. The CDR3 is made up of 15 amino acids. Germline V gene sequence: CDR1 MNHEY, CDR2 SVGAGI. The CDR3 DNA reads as TGTGCCAGCAGTTACGCGGCTAGCGGGGAGCATGAGCAGTTCTTC. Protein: CASSYAASGEHEQFF.

Here the CDR3 DNA reads TGTGCCAGCAGCTTTTTGACTAGCGGGAGTAACACCGGGGAGCTGTTTTTT. Translated: CASSFLTSGSNTGELFF. The chain recombines TRBV11-2 with TRBJ2-2; 12 nucleotides match TRBD2. Germline lookup yields CDR1 SGHAT and CDR2 FQNNGV. Trimming removed 3 bases from V and 2 bases from J; junction bases left unmatched: 4. This CDR3 has 17 amino acids. Full variable domain (remainder filled in from reference TRBV11-2 and TRBJ2-2): EAGVAQSPRYKIIEKRQSVAFWCNPISGHATLYWYQQILGQGPKLLIQFQNNGVVDDSQLPKDRFSAERLKGVDSTLKIQPAKLEDSAVYLCASSFLTSGSNTGELFFGEGSRLTVL.

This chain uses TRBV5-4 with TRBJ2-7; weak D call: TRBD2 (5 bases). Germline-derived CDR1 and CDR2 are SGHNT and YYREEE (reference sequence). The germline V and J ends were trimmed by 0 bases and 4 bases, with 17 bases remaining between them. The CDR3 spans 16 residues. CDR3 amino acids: CASSLGRGGRDYEQYF. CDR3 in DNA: TGTGCCAGCAGCTTGGGGCGCGGAGGACGGGATTACGAGCAGTACTTC.

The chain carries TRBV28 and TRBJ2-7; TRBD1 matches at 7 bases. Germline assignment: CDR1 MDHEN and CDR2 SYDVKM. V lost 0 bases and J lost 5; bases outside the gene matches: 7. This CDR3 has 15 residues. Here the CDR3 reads CASSLWTGTADEQYF. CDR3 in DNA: TGTGCCAGCAGTTTATGGACAGGGACGGCGGACGAGCAGTACTTC.

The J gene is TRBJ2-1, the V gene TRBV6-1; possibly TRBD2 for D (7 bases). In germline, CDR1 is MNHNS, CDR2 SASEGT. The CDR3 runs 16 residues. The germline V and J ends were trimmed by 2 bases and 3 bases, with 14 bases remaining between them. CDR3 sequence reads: CASSERTGGFYNEQFF. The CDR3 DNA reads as TGTGCCAGCAGTGAACGGACGGGGGGCTTCTACAATGAGCAGTTCTTC.

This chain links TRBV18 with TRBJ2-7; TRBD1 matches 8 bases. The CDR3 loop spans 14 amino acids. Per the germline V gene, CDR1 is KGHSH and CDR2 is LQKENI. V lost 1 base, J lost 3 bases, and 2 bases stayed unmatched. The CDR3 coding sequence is TGTGCCAGCTCACCACGGACAGGGAACTACGAGCAGTACTTC. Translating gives CASSPRTGNYEQYF.

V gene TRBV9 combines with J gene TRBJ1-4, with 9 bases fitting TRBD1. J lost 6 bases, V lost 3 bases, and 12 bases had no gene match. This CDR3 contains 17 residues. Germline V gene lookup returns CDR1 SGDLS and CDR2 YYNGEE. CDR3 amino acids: CASSAAPGDREDEKLFF. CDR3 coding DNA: TGTGCCAGCAGCGCCGCTCCTGGGGACAGGGAAGATGAAAAACTGTTTTTT. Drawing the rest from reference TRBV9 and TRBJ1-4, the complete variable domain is DSGVTQTPKHLITATGQRVTLRCSPRSGDLSVYWYQQSLDQGLQFLIQYYNGEERAKGNILERFSAQQFPDLHSELNLSSLELGDSALYFCASSAAPGDREDEKLFFGSGTQLSVL.

CDR3 bases: TGTGCCAGCAGTTCCGGCAGGGTTACCTACGAGCAGTACTTC. It specifies CASSSGRVTYEQYF. This chain connects TRBV6-2 or TRBV6-3 to TRBJ2-7; weak D call: TRBD1 (5 bases). This CDR3 is built from 14 residues. The V end lost 4 bases, the J end lost 2 bases, and 12 bases lay between the germline ends. CDR1 and CDR2 (germline): MNHEY, SVGEGT.

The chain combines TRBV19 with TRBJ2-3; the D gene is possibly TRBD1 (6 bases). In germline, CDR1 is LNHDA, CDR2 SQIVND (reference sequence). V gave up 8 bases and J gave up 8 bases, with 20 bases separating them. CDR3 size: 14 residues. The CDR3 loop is CASSQKGERATQYF. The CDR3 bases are TGTGCCAGTTCCCAAAAGGGGGAACGGGCTACGCAGTATTTT. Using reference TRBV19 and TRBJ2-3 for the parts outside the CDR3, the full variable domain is DGGITQSPKYLFRKEGQNVTLSCEQNLNHDAMYWYRQDPGQGLRLIYYSQIVNDFQKGDIAEGYSVSREKKESFPLTVTSAQKNPTAFYLCASSQKGERATQYFGPGTRLTVL.

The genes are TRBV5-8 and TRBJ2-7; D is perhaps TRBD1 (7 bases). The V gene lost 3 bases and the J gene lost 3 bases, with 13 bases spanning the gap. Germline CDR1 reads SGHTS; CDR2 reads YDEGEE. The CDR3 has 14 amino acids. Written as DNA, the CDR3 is TGTGCCAGCAGCTCAGGGGGGTGGATCTACGAGCAGTACTTC. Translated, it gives CASSSGGWIYEQYF.

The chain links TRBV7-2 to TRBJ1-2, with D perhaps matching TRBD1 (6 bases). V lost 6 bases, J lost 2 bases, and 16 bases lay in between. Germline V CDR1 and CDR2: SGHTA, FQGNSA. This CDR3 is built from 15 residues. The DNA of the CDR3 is TGTGCCAGCAGTCCCGGACAGCAGTCGAACTATGGCTACACCTTC. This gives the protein CASSPGQQSNYGYTF.